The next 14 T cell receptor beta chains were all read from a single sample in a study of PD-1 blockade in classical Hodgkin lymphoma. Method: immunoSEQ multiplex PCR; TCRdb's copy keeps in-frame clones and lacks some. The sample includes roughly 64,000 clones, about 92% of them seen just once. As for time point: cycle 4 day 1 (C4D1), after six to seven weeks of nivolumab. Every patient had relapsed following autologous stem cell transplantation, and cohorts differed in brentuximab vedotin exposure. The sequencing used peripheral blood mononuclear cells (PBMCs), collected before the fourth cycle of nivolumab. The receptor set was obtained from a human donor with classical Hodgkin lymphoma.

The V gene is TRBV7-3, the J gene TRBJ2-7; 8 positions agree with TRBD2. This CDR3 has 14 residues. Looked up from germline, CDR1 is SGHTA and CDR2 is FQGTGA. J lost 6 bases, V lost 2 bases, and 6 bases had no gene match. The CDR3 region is CASSLVRAGAEQYF. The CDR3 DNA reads TGTGCCAGCAGCTTAGTTCGAGCGGGGGCCGAGCAGTACTTC.

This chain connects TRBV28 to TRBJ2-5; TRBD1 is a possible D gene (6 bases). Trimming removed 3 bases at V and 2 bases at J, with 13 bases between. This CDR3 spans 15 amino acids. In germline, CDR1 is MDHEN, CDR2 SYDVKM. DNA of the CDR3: TGTGCCAGCAGTTTCGGCAGGGGATATCAAGAGACCCAGTACTTC. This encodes CASSFGRGYQETQYF.

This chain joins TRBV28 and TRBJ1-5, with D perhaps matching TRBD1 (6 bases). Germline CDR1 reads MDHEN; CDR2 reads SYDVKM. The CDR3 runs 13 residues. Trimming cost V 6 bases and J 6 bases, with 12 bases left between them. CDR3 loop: CASRPQGPQPQHF. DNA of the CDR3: TGTGCCAGCAGACCGCAGGGGCCTCAGCCCCAGCATTTT. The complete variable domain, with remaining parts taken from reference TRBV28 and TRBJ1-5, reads DVKVTQSSRYLVKRTGEKVFLECVQDMDHENMFWYRQDPGLGLRLIYFSYDVKMKEKGDIPEGYSVSREKKERFSLILESASTNQTSMYLCASRPQGPQPQHFGDGTRLSIL.

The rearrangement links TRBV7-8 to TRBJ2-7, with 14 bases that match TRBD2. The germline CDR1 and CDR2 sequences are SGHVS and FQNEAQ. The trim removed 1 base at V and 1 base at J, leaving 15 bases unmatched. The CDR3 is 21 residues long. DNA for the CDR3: TGTGCCAGCAGCTTAGTGACCTCCCAAGGACTAGCGGGAGGCCCATCCTACGAGCAGTACTTC. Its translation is CASSLVTSQGLAGGPSYEQYF. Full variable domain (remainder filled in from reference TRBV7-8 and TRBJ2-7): GAGVSQSPRYKVAKRGQDVALRCDPISGHVSLFWYQQALGQGPEFLTYFQNEAQLDKSGLPSDRFFAERPEGSVSTLKIQRTQQEDSAVYLCASSLVTSQGLAGGPSYEQYFGPGTRLTVT.

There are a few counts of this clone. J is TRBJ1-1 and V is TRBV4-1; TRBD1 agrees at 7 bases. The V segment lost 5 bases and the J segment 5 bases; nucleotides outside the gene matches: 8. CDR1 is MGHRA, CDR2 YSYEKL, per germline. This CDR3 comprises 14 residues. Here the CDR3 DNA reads TGCGCCAGCAGCGATCCTTCAGGGGGAACTGAAGCTTTCTTT. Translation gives CASSDPSGGTEAFF.

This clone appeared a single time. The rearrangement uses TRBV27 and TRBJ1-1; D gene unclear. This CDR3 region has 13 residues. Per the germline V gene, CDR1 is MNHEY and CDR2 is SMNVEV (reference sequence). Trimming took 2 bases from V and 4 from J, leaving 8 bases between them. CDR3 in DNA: TGTGCCAGCAGTTTAATCGGTAGCACTGAAGCTTTCTTT. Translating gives CASSLIGSTEAFF.

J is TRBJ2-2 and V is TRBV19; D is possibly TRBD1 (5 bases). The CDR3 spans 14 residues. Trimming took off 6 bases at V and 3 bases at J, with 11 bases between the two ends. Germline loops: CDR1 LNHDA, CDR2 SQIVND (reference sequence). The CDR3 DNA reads TGTGCCAGTAGACAGGACCCTTACACCGGGGAGCTGTTTTTT. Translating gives CASRQDPYTGELFF.

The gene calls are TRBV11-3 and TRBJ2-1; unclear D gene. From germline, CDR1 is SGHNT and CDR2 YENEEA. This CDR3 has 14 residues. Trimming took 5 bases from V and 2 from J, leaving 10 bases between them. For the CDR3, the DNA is TGTGCCAGCAGCCGCGACGGAACCTACAATGAGCAGTTCTTC. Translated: CASSRDGTYNEQFF.

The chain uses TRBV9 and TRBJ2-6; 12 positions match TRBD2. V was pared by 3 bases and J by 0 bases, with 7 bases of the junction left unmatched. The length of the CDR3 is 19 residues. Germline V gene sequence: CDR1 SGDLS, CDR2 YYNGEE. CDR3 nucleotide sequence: TGTGCCAGCAGCGCAACTAGCGGGAGGATCCGCTCTGGGGCCAACGTCCTGACTTTC. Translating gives CASSATSGRIRSGANVLTF.

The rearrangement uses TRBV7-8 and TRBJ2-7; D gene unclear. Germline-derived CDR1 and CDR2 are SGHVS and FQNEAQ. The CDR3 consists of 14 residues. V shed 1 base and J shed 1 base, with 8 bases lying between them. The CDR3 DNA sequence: TGTGCCAGCAGCTTAGTAACGGGTTCCTACGAGCAGTACTTC. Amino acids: CASSLVTGSYEQYF.

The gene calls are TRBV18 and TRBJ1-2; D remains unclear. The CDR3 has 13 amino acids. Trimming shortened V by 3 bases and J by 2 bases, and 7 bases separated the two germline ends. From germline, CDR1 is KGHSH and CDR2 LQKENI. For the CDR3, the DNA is TGTGCCAGCTCACCCGGCGGCAACTATGGCTACACCTTC. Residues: CASSPGGNYGYTF.

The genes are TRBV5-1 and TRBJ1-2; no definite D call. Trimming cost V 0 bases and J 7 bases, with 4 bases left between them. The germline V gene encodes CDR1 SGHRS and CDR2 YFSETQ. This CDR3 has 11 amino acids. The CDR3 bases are TGCGCCAGCAGCTTGGGAGCTGGCTACACCTTC. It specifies CASSLGAGYTF.

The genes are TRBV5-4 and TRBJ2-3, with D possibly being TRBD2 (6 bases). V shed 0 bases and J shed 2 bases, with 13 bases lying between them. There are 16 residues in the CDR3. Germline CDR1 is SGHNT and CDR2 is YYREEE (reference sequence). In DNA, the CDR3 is TGTGCCAGCAGCTTGGTGGGACTCCTACCCACAGATACGCAGTATTTT. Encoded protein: CASSLVGLLPTDTQYF.

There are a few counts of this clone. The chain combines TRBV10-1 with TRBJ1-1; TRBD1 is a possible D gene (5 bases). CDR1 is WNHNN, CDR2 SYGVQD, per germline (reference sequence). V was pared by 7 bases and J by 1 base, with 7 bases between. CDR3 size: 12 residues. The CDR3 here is CASKGTNTEAFF. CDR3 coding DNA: TGCGCCAGCAAAGGGACGAACACTGAAGCTTTCTTT.